This TCR beta chain emerged from a study of control samples from healthy donors and cancer patients. The repertoire was sequenced with immunoSEQ multiplex PCR; TCRdb's copy has only in-frame clones and lacks some. The sample yields roughly 86,000 clones, about nine tenths seen once. CDR1 and CDR2 from the germline V gene are SGHRS and YFSETQ. The length of the CDR3 is 15 residues. V was clipped by 0 bases and J by 0 bases, with 10 bases between them. This chain links TRBV5-1 with TRBJ2-7; a possible D gene is TRBD1 (6 bases). The sequence was obtained from a woman aged 18-30 years in good health. Sample: blood. CDR3: CASSLDRATSYEQYF. The CDR3 DNA is TGCGCCAGCAGCTTGGACAGGGCCACCTCCTACGAGCAGTACTTC.